Presented here are 16 T cell receptor beta chains from one specimen sequenced in a study of neurological immune-mediated disorders. TCRdb ran MiXCR on the 5' RACE reads and lists one entry per CDR3 protein. This sample yields over 55,000 distinct CDR3 sequences, of which 9.5% to 12% are seen a single time; around 7% belongs to the top ten. As to time point: longitudinal time-point 1 (baseline). The sequencing sample was made of PBMCs. The receptors here all came from a male donor with HTLV-1-associated myelopathy (HAM/TSP).

This clonotype was counted ten times or more. The chain has TRBV20-1 and TRBJ1-1, with 8 bases that match TRBD1. Germline-derived CDR1 and CDR2 are DFQATT and SNEGSKA (reference sequence). Trimming took 6 bases from V and 5 from J; bases not matched to a gene: 11. The CDR3 totals 14 residues. The CDR3 DNA follows: TGCAGTGCGCCGCGGACAGGGTATCTTACTGAAGCTTTCTTT. Its translation is CSAPRTGYLTEAFF.

This clonotype was detected many times. This chain connects TRBV9 to TRBJ2-3; D is unclear. Germline V lookup: CDR1 SGDLS, CDR2 YYNGEE. Trimming left V 0 bases short and J 2 bases short, with 13 bases between. There are 16 residues in the CDR3. CDR3 amino acids: CASSVESQVPTDTQYF. In DNA form, the CDR3 reads TGTGCCAGCAGCGTAGAGTCCCAGGTTCCCACAGATACGCAGTATTTT. Together with reference TRBV9 and TRBJ2-3, the CDR3 gives the full variable domain: DSGVTQTPKHLITATGQRVTLRCSPRSGDLSVYWYQQSLDQGLQFLIQYYNGEERAKGNILERFSAQQFPDLHSELNLSSLELGDSALYFCASSVESQVPTDTQYFGPGTRLTVL.

This clonotype has at least ten counts. The genes are TRBV5-1 and TRBJ1-4; the D is unclear. The CDR3 spans 14 residues. Germline values: CDR1 SGHRS, CDR2 YFSETQ. The ends were cut back, 4 bases at V and 1 base at J, with 8 bases in the middle. The CDR3 loop reads CASSPRETNEKLFF. The CDR3 DNA reads TGCGCCAGCAGCCCCAGAGAAACTAATGAAAAACTGTTTTTT.

In its sample, this clonotype was seen many times. This chain uses TRBV5-1 with TRBJ1-1, with TRBD1 matching 7 bases. With 4 bases clipped from V and 0 bases from J, the junction kept 6 bases outside the gene matches. CDR3 length equals 15 residues. Germline CDR1 SGHRS, CDR2 YFSETQ. The CDR3 nucleotides read TGCGCCAGCAGCGGGACAGCCGGCATGAACACTGAAGCTTTCTTT. This codes for CASSGTAGMNTEAFF.

This clonotype was recorded many times. V is TRBV10-2 and J is TRBJ2-1; D is unresolved. Germline lookup yields CDR1 WSHSY and CDR2 SAAADI. The length of the CDR3 is 12 residues. Trimming pared 8 bases from V and 5 bases from J, leaving 10 bases between. The CDR3, as DNA: TGCGCCAGCCTGGGGATTGACAATGAGCAGTTCTTC. As protein: CASLGIDNEQFF.

This clonotype was recorded many times. This chain connects TRBV28 to TRBJ2-7; D not resolved. Between the trimmed V and J ends, which lost 3 bases and 1 base, there was a span of 13 bases. The germline CDR1 and CDR2 sequences are MDHEN and SYDVKM. The CDR3 consists of 15 residues. The CDR3 spells CASSFSLVRSYEQYF. DNA for the CDR3: TGTGCCAGCAGTTTCAGTCTAGTAAGGTCCTACGAGCAGTACTTC.

This clonotype was recorded many times. The chain is built from TRBV13 and TRBJ2-6; TRBD1 aligns across 9 bases. Germline V gene data show CDR1 as PRHDT and CDR2 as FYEKMQ (reference sequence). The CDR3 contains 16 residues. With V trimmed by 5 bases and J by 2 bases, 4 bases remained unmatched. CDR3 region: CASSVTGGAGANVLTF. The CDR3 nucleotides are TGTGCCAGCAGCGTAACAGGGGGCGCTGGGGCCAACGTCCTGACTTTC.

This clonotype was seen many times. J is TRBJ2-3 and V is TRBV9; D is perhaps TRBD1 (5 bases). V lost 4 bases, J lost 2 bases, and 17 bases lay in between. The CDR3 spans 16 residues. Germline V gene sequence: CDR1 SGDLS, CDR2 YYNGEE. CDR3 DNA: TGTGCCAGCAGCCAACTCGACAGCCGAATCACAGATACGCAGTATTTT. This codes for CASSQLDSRITDTQYF.

The sample holds many counts of this clonotype. The J gene is TRBJ2-1, the V gene TRBV20-1, with TRBD1 as a possible D gene (6 bases). The CDR3 contains 17 residues. V lost 3 bases and J lost 1, with 19 bases in between. CDR1 is DFQATT and CDR2 is SNEGSKA in the germline V gene (reference sequence). CDR3 protein: CSASGQPTVGSYNEQFF. In DNA form, the CDR3 reads TGCAGTGCTAGTGGACAGCCGACGGTAGGTTCCTACAATGAGCAGTTCTTC.

Many counts were recorded for this clonotype. J is TRBJ1-6 and V is TRBV25-1, with TRBD1 matching over 7 bases. The CDR3 contains 15 residues. The V gene's germline CDR1 is MGHDK and CDR2 SYGVNS. V shed 2 bases and J 7 bases; nucleotides not matched to a gene: 5. CDR3 sequence (DNA): TGTGCCAGCAGTGAAACACAGGGGCAGAATTCACCCCTCCACTTT. This codes for CASSETQGQNSPLHF.

This clonotype appeared many times. The chain uses TRBV11-2 and TRBJ1-1, with a possible D match to TRBD1 (5 bases). V dropped 3 bases and J dropped 4 bases, with 12 bases sitting between them. Germline lookup yields CDR1 SGHAT and CDR2 FQNNGV. CDR3 size: 14 residues. For the CDR3, the DNA is TGTGCCAGCAGCTTTGGGGGGTCAGTCACTGAAGCTTTCTTT. Translation gives CASSFGGSVTEAFF.

Many counts were recorded for this clonotype. The rearrangement uses TRBV13 and TRBJ1-1; D uncertain. Germline CDR1 PRHDT, CDR2 FYEKMQ (reference sequence). V lost 5 bases and J 8 bases, leaving 6 bases between the germline ends. The CDR3 has 10 residues. The CDR3 loop reads CASSEEEAFF. The CDR3 coding sequence is TGTGCCAGCAGCGAGGAAGAAGCTTTCTTT.

This clonotype was observed at least ten times. The chain carries TRBV5-1 and TRBJ1-6; 10 bases line up with TRBD1. Germline lookup yields CDR1 SGHRS and CDR2 YFSETQ. With V trimmed by 4 bases and J by 10 bases, 8 bases remained unmatched. This CDR3 is built from 15 residues. For the CDR3, the DNA is TGCGCCAGCAGCGACCGGGACAGGGGACGATCACCCCTCCACTTT. It encodes CASSDRDRGRSPLHF.

This clonotype was picked up many times. The rearrangement joins TRBV7-9 to TRBJ2-1, with D perhaps being TRBD1 or TRBD2 (5 bases each). The V gene's germline CDR1 is SEHNR and CDR2 FQNEAQ (reference sequence). The CDR3 has 13 amino acids. V was clipped by 6 bases and J by 8 bases, with 14 bases between them. The CDR3 loop reads CASSSSGTDEQFF. CDR3 coding DNA: TGTGCCAGCAGTTCTTCCGGGACCGATGAGCAGTTCTTC. The entire variable domain, with the rest obtained from reference TRBV7-9 and TRBJ2-1, is as follows: DTGVSQNPRHKITKRGQNVTFRCDPISEHNRLYWYRQTLGQGPEFLTYFQNEAQLEKSRLLSDRFSAERPKGSFSTLEIQRTEQGDSAMYLCASSSSGTDEQFFGPGTRLTVL.

There are many counts of this clonotype. The V and J genes are TRBV7-2 and TRBJ2-1, with D possibly TRBD2 on 6 matching bases. The CDR3 consists of 13 residues. Germline CDR1 is SGHTA and CDR2 is FQGNSA. Deletions cut 2 bases from V and 10 bases from J, with 12 bases between. CDR3 DNA: TGTGCCAGCAGCTTACTTGCGGGGATGGAGCAGTTCTTC. Its protein product is CASSLLAGMEQFF.

This clonotype was observed at least ten times. The chain employs TRBV4-2 and TRBJ1-1; no firm D call. Germline loops: CDR1 LGHNA, CDR2 YNFKEQ. Between the trimmed V and J ends, which lost 1 base and 4 bases, there was a span of 16 bases. There are 16 residues in the CDR3. CDR3 bases: TGTGCCAGCAGCCAAGGGCCGCAGGAGTGGGCCACTGAAGCTTTCTTT. Translating it yields CASSQGPQEWATEAFF.